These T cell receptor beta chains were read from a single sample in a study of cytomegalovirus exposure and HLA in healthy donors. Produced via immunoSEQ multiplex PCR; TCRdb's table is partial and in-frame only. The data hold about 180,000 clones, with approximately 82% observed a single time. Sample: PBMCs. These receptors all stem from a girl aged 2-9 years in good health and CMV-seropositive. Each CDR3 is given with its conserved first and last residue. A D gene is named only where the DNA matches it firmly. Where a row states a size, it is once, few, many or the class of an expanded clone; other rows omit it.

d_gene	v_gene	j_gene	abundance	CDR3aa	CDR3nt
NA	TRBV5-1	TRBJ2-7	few	CASSPVPKDRLQYF	TGCGCCAGCAGCCCCGTACCTAAGGACAGACTGCAGTACTTC
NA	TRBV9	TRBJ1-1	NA	CASSTNGGEAFF	TGTGCCAGCTCTACTAATGGGGGGGAAGCTTTCTTT
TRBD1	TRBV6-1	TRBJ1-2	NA	CASSETGTGYYGYTF	TGTGCCAGCAGTGAAACCGGGACAGGGTATTATGGCTACACCTTC
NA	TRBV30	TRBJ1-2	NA	CAWIWITGNYGYTF	TGTGCCTGGATTTGGATTACGGGGAACTATGGCTACACCTTC
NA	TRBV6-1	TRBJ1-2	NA	CASSRPGNYGYTF	TGTGCCAGCAGTCGGCCAGGGAACTATGGCTACACCTTC
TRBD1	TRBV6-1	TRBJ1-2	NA	CASSEILTGGYTF	TGTGCCAGCAGTGAAATTTTGACAGGGGGCTACACCTTC
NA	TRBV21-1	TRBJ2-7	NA	CASSKSSPYGYEQYF	TGTGCCAGCAGCAAATCGTCGCCCTATGGCTACGAGCAGTACTTC
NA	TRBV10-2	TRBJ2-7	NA	CASGGDFSYEQYF	TGCGCCAGCGGAGGAGATTTCTCCTACGAGCAGTACTTC
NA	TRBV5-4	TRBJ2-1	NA	CASSFWLRLASYNEQFF	TGTGCCAGCAGCTTTTGGCTCCGTCTGGCCTCCTACAATGAGCAGTTCTTC
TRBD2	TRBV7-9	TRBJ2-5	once	CASSFPSSGQETQYF	TGTGCCAGCAGCTTCCCCTCTAGCGGCCAAGAGACCCAGTACTTC
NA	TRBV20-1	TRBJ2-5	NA	CSARGGETQYF	TGCAGTGCTAGAGGAGGAGAGACCCAGTACTTC
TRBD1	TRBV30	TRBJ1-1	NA	CAWNRGGAGTEAFF	TGTGCCTGGAATCGAGGGGGCGCGGGCACTGAAGCTTTCTTT
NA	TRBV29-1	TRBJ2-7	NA	CSVTLGQGSSYEQYF	TGCAGCGTCACCCTGGGGCAGGGAAGCTCCTACGAGCAGTACTTC
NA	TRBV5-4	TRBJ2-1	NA	CASSLERRQQFF	TGTGCCAGCAGCTTGGAACGGAGGCAGCAGTTCTTC
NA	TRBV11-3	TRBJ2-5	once	CASSKPLLQETQYF	TGTGCCAGCAGCAAGCCACTCCTTCAAGAGACCCAGTACTTC
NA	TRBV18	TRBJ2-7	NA	CASSPRLDHYEQYF	TGTGCCAGCTCACCAAGACTAGACCACTACGAGCAGTACTTC
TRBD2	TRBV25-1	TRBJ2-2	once	CASSRGTSGRLAGELFF	TGTGCCAGCAGTCGGGGGACTAGCGGGAGATTGGCCGGGGAGCTGTTTTTT
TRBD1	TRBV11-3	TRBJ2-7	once	CASSDHGQGLSYEQYF	TGTGCCAGCAGCGACCACGGACAGGGTCTTTCCTACGAGCAGTACTTC
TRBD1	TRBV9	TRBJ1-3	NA	CASSVASGTGPIGNTIYF	TGTGCCAGCAGCGTGGCAAGCGGGACAGGGCCAATTGGAAACACCATATATTTT
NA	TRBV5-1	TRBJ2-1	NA	CASSLTQGGGSNEQFF	TGCGCCAGCAGCCTGACCCAAGGAGGGGGCTCGAATGAGCAGTTCTTC
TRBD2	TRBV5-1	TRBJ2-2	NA	CASSIGRTTEAGVGTGELFF	TGCGCCAGCAGCATTGGTCGGACGACCGAAGCGGGAGTAGGCACCGGGGAGCTGTTTTTT
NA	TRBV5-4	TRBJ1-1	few	CASSFFGGEGGNTEAFF	TGTGCCAGCAGCTTTTTTGGAGGGGAGGGGGGCAACACTGAAGCTTTCTTT
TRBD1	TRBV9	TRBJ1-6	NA	CASSATGENSPLHF	TGTGCCAGCAGCGCGACAGGGGAAAATTCACCCCTCCACTTT
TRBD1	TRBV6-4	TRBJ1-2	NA	CASSEHPGQGFGYTF	TGTGCCAGCAGTGAACACCCGGGACAGGGATTTGGCTACACCTTC
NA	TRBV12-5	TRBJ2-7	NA	CASGLVAGSYEQYF	TGTGCTAGTGGTTTGGTAGCGGGCTCCTACGAGCAGTACTTC
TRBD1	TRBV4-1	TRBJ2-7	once	CASSPQGGRSYEQYF	TGCGCCAGCAGCCCCCAAGGGGGCAGGTCCTACGAGCAGTACTTC
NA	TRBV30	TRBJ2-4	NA	CAWSRADIQYF	TGTGCCTGGAGCAGGGCTGACATTCAGTACTTC
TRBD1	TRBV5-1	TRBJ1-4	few	CASRETGAANEKLFF	TGCGCCAGCAGAGAGACAGGGGCGGCTAATGAAAAACTGTTTTTT
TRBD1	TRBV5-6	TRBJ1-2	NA	CASSLAPRGQGDYGYTF	TGTGCCAGCAGCTTGGCGCCCAGGGGGCAGGGGGACTATGGCTACACCTTC
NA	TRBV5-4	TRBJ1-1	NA	CASSLDQVEAFF	TGTGCCAGCAGCTTGGACCAGGTCGAAGCTTTCTTT
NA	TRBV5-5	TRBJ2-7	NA	CASSFPLSPYEQYF	TGTGCCAGCAGCTTCCCCTTGAGCCCCTACGAGCAGTACTTC
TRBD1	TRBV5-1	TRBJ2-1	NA	CASSFGDRGYNEQFF	TGCGCCAGCAGCTTCGGGGACAGGGGCTACAATGAGCAGTTCTTC
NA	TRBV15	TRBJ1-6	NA	CATSRVADFYNSPLHF	TGTGCCACCAGCAGAGTGGCGGACTTTTATAATTCACCCCTCCACTTT
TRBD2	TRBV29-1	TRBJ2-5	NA	CSVFGGGDGETQYF	TGCAGCGTATTTGGGGGAGGGGACGGGGAGACCCAGTACTTC
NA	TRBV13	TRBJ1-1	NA	CASSFDSACEAFF	TGTGCCAGCAGTTTCGACAGCGCCTGCGAAGCTTTCTTT
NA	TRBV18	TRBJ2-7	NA	CASSPSIGYEQYF	TGTGCCAGCTCACCAAGTATCGGTTACGAGCAGTACTTC
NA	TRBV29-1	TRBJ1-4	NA	CSVEGAANEKLFF	TGCAGCGTTGAGGGGGCGGCTAATGAAAAACTGTTTTTT
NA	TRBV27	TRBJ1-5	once	CASSPFPTGVNQPQHF	TGTGCCAGCAGTCCCTTCCCGACAGGAGTCAATCAGCCCCAGCATTTT
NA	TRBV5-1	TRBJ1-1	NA	CASSPRRGYTEAFF	TGCGCCAGCAGCCCTCGCCGGGGGTACACTGAAGCTTTCTTT
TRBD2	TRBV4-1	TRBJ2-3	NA	CASSPRSGGTDTQYF	TGCGCCAGCAGCCCCCGTAGCGGGGGCACAGATACGCAGTATTTT
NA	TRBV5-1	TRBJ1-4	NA	CASSGETGEKLFF	TGCGCCAGCAGCGGGGAAACAGGTGAAAAACTGTTTTTT
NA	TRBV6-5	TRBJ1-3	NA	CASSYRGGWPGNTIYF	TGTGCCAGCAGTTACCGAGGTGGTTGGCCTGGAAACACCATATATTTT